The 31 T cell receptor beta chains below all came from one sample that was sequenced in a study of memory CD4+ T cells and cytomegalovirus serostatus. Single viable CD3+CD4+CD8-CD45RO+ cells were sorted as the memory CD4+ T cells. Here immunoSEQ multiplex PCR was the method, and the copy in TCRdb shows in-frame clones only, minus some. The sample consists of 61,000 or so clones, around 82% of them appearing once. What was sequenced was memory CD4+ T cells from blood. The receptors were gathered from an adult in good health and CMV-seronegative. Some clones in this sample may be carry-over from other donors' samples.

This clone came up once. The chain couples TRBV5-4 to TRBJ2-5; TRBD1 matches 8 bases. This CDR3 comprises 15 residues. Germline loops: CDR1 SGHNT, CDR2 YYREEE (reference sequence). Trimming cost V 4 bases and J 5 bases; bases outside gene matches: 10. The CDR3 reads CASSPGGAGGETQYF. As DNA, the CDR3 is TGTGCCAGCAGCCCAGGGGGCGCGGGTGGGGAGACCCAGTACTTC.

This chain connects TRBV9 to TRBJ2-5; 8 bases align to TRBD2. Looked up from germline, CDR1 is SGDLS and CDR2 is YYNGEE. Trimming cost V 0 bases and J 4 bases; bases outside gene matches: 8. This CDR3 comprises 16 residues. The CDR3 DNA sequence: TGTGCCAGCAGCGTAGCCCCTGGGGCGGGGGGAGAGACCCAGTACTTC. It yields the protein CASSVAPGAGGETQYF. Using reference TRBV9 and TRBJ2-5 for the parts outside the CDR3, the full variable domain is DSGVTQTPKHLITATGQRVTLRCSPRSGDLSVYWYQQSLDQGLQFLIQYYNGEERAKGNILERFSAQQFPDLHSELNLSSLELGDSALYFCASSVAPGAGGETQYFGPGTRLLVL.

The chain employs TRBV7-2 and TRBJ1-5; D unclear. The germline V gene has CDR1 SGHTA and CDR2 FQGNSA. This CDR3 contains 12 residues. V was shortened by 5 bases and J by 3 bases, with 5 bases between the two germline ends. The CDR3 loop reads CASSPLNQPQHF. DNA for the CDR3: TGTGCCAGCAGCCCCCTCAATCAGCCCCAGCATTTT. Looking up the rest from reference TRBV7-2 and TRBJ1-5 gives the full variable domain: GAGVSQSPSNKVTEKGKDVELRCDPISGHTALYWYRQSLGQGLEFLIYFQGNSAPDKSGLPSDRFSAERTGGSVSTLTIQRTQQEDSAVYLCASSPLNQPQHFGDGTRLSIL.

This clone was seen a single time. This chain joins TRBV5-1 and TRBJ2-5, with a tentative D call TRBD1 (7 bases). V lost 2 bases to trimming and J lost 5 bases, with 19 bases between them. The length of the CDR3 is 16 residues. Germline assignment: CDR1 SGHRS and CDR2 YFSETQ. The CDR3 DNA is TGCGCCAGCAGCTTACAGGGGAGGCTTGGACGGGAGACCCAGTACTTC. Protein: CASSLQGRLGRETQYF.

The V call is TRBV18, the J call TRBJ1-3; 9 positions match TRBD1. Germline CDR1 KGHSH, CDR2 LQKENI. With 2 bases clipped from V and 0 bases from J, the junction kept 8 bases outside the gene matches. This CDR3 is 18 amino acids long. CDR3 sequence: CASSPAGQGPFSGNTIYF. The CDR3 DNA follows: TGTGCCAGCTCACCAGCGGGACAGGGACCATTCTCTGGAAACACCATATATTTT.

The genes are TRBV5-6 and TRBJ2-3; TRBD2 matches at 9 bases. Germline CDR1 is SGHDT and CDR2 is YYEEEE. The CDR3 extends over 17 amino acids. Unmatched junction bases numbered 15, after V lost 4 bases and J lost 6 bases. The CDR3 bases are TGTGCCAGCAGCGTCGGATCCAGGACTAGCGTCGAGGATACGCAGTATTTT. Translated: CASSVGSRTSVEDTQYF.

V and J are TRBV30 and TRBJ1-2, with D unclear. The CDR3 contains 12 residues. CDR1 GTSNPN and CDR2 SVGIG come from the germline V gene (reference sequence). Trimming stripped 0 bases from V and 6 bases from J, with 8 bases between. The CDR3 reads CAWSVRRNGYTF. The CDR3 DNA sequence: TGTGCCTGGAGTGTACGCCGGAATGGCTACACCTTC. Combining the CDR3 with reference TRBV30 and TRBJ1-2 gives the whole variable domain SQTIHQWPATLVQPVGSPLSLECTVEGTSNPNLYWYRQAAGRGLQLLFYSVGIGQISSEVPQNLSASRPQDRQFILSSKKLLLSDSGFYLCAWSVRRNGYTFGSGTRLTVV.

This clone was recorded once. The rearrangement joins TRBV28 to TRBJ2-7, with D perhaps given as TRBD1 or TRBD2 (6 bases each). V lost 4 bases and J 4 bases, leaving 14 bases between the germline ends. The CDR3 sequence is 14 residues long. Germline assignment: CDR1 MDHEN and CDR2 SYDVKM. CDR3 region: CASSSTGTRYEQYF. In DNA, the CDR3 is TGTGCCAGCAGTTCTACAGGGACTCGGTACGAGCAGTACTTC.

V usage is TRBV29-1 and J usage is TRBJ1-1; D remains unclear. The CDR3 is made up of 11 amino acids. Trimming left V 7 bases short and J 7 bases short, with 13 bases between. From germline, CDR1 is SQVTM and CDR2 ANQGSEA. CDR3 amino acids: CSAEGGIEAFF. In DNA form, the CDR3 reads TGCAGCGCCGAGGGCGGGATTGAAGCTTTCTTT.

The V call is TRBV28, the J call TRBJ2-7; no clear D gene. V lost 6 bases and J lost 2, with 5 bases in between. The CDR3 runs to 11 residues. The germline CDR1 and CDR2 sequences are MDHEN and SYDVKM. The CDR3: CASRLAYEQYF. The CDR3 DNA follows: TGTGCCAGCAGATTAGCCTACGAGCAGTACTTC.

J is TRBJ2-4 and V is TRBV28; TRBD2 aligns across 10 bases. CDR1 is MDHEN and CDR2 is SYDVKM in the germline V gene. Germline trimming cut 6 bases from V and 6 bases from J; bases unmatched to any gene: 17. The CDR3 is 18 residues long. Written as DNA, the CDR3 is TGTGCCAGCAGCCAAAGCTACTCTAGCGGGAGCAATCGAAACATTCAGTACTTC. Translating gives CASSQSYSSGSNRNIQYF.

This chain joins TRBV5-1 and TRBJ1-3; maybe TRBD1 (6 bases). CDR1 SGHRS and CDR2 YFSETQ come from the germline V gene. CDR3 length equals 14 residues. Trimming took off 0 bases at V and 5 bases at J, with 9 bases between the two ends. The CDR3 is CASSLGDRRNTIYF. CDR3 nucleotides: TGCGCCAGCAGCTTGGGCGACAGGCGAAACACCATATATTTT. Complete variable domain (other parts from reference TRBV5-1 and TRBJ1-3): KAGVTQTPRYLIKTRGQQVTLSCSPISGHRSVSWYQQTPGQGLQFLFEYFSETQRNKGNFPGRFSGRQFSNSRSEMNVSTLELGDSALYLCASSLGDRRNTIYFGEGSWLTVV.

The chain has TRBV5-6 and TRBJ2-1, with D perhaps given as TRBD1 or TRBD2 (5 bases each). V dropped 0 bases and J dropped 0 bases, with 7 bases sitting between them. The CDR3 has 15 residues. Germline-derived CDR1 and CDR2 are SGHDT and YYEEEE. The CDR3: CASSLAGSSYNEQFF. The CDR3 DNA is TGTGCCAGCAGCTTGGCAGGGAGCTCCTACAATGAGCAGTTCTTC.

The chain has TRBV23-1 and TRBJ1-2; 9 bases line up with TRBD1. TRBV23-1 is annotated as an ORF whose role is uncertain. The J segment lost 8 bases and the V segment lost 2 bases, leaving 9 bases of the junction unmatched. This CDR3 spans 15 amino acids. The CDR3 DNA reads TGCGCCAGCAGTCAACCGTTACAGGGGGCGCGAGGCTACACCTTC. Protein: CASSQPLQGARGYTF.

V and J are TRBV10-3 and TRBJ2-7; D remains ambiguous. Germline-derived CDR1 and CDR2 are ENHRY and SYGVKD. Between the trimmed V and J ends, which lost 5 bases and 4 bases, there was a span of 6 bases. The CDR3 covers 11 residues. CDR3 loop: CAISTGYEQYF. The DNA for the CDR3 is TGTGCCATCAGTACCGGGTACGAGCAGTACTTC.

The CDR3 is CASSRSGGETEAFF. The CDR3 nucleotides read TGTGCCAGCTCACGATCCGGGGGCGAGACTGAAGCTTTCTTT. The chain combines TRBV18 with TRBJ1-1, with D perhaps matching TRBD1 (6 bases). The CDR3 extends over 14 amino acids. The germline V gene has CDR1 KGHSH and CDR2 LQKENI. Trimming cost V 4 bases and J 5 bases, with 14 bases left between them.

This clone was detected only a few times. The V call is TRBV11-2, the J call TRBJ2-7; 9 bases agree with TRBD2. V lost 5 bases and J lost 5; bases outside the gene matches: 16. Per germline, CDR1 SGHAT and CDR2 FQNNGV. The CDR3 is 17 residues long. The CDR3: CASSPMGAGGFSDEQYF. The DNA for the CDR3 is TGTGCCAGCAGCCCCATGGGGGCGGGAGGGTTCTCGGACGAGCAGTACTTC.

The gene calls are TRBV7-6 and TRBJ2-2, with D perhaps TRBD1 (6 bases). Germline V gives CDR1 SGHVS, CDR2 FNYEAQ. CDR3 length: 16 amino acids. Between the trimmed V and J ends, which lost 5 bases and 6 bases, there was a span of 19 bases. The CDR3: CASSLELGRGAGELFF. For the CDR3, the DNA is TGTGCCAGCAGCCTAGAATTGGGCAGGGGCGCCGGGGAGCTGTTTTTT.

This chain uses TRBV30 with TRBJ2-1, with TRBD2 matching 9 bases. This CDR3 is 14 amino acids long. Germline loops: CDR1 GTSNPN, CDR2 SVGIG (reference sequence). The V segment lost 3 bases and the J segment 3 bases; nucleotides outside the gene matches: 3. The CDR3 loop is CAWRGSGGYNEQFF. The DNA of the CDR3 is TGTGCCTGGAGGGGTAGCGGGGGCTACAATGAGCAGTTCTTC.

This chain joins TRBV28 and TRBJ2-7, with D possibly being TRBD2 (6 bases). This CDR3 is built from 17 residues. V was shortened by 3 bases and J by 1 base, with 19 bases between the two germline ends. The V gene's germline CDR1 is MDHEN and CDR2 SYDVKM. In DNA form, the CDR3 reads TGTGCCAGCAGTTTCCTAATCAGGGAGGTGTTTTCCTACGAGCAGTACTTC. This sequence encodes CASSFLIREVFSYEQYF.

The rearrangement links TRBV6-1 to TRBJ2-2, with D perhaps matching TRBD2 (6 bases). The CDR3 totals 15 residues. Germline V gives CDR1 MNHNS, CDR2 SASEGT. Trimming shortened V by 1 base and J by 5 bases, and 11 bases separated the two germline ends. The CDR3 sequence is CASSEGGVGTGELFF. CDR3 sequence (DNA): TGTGCCAGCAGTGAAGGGGGGGTCGGGACCGGGGAGCTGTTTTTT.

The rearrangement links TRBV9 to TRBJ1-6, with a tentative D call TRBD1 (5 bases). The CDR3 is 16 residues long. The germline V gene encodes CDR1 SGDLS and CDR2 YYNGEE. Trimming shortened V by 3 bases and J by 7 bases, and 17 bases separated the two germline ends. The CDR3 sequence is CASSGTGPGTNSPLHF. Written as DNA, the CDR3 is TGTGCCAGCAGCGGAACGGGACCAGGGACCAATTCACCCCTCCACTTT.

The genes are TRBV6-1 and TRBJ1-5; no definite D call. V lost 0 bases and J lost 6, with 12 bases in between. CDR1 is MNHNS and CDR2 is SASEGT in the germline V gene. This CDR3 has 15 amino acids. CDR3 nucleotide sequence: TGTGCCAGCAGTGAAGCACTCCGGGCAGGTCAGCCCCAGCATTTT. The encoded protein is CASSEALRAGQPQHF.

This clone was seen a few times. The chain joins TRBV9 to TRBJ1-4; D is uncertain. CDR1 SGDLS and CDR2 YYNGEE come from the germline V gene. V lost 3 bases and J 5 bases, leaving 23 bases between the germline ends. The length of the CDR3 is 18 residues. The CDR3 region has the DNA TGTGCCAGCAGCGCACATTTCTCCTCGTACGGAGTAAATGAAAAACTGTTTTTT. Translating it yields CASSAHFSSYGVNEKLFF.

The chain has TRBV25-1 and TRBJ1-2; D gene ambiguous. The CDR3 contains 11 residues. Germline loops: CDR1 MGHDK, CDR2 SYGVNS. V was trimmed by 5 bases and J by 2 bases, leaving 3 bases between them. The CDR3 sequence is CASSRNYGYTF. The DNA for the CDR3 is TGTGCCAGCAGTCGCAACTATGGCTACACCTTC.

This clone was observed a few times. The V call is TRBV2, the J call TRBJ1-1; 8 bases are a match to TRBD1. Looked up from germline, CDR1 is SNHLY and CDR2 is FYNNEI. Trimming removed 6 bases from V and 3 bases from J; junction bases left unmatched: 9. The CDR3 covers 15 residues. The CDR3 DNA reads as TGTGCCAGCAGAGTGAGACAGGGGTGGGACACTGAAGCTTTCTTT. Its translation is CASRVRQGWDTEAFF.

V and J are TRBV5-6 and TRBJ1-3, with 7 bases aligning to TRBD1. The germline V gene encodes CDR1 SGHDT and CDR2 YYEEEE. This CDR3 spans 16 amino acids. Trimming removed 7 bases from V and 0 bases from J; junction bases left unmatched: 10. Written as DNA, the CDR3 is TGTGCCAGCGGTCGGGGGCGGACAGGCTCTGGAAACACCATATATTTT. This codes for CASGRGRTGSGNTIYF.

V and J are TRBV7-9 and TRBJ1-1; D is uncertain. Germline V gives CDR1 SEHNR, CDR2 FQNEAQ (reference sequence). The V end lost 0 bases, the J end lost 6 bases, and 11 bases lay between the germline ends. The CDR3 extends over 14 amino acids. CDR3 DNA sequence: TGTGCCAGCAGCTTAGCTTTTAGGGAAGCTGAAGCTTTCTTT. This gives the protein CASSLAFREAEAFF.

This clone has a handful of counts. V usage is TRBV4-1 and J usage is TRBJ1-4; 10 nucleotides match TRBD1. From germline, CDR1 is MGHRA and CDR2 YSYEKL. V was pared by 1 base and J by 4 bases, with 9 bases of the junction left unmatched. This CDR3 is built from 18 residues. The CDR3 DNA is TGCGCCAGCAGCCAAGGGACAGGGGGTAGGGCCCGTAATGAAAAACTGTTTTTT. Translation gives CASSQGTGGRARNEKLFF.

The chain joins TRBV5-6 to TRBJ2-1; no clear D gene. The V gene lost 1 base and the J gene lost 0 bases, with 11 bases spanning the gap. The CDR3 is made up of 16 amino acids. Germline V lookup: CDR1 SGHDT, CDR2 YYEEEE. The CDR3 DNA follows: TGTGCCAGCAGCTTGTACCGAACACTCTCCTACAATGAGCAGTTCTTC. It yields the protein CASSLYRTLSYNEQFF. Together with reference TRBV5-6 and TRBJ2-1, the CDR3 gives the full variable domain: DAGVTQSPTHLIKTRGQQVTLRCSPKSGHDTVSWYQQALGQGPQFIFQYYEEEERQRGNFPDRFSGHQFPNYSSELNVNALLLGDSALYLCASSLYRTLSYNEQFFGPGTRLTVL.

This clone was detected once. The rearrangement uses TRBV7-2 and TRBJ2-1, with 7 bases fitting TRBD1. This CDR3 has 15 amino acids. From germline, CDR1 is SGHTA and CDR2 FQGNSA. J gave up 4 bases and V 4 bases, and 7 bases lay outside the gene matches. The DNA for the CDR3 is TGTGCCAGCAGCTCCGGGACAGTTCAGTACAATGAGCAGTTCTTC. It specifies CASSSGTVQYNEQFF.